This T cell receptor beta chain was identified during a study of vaccination and CD4 T cells after COVID-19 (dated by TCRdb to the early 2020s). In the study overall: The convalescent cohort comprised six males and four females, including two Hispanic individuals, seven Caucasians, two Asians and one multiracial person. The cultures were stimulated with overlapping spike peptide pools from SARS-CoV-2 and from the common cold coronaviruses HCoV-NL63, HCoV-OC43 and HCoV-229E. Post-COVID blood samples from convalescent patients were collected a median of about 110 days after diagnosis, with a range of 35 to 161 days. Participants received two doses of either the Pfizer-BioNTech BNT162b2 vaccine (n=8) or the Moderna mRNA-1273 vaccine (n=2). Control cultures received a CEFX viral epitope pool as the positive control, an HIV-1 Nef peptide pool as the negative control, or no peptide. Post-vaccine blood samples were collected a median of about 72 days after the second vaccine dose, ranging from about 13 to 250 days. An earlier paper using these donors assessed, at the TCR clonotype level, memory CD4+ T cell crossreactivity between SARS-CoV-2 and common cold coronavirus spike proteins. The spike-specific CD4+ TCR repertoire was compared before and after mRNA vaccination in over nine COVID-19 convalescent patients and a few infection-naive healthy vaccine recipients.

Library preparation was by PCR. DNA from cultured CD4+ T cells was subjected to TCR sequencing with the Oncomine TCR Beta short-read assay at the Johns Hopkins FTIC core. The QIAamp micro DNA kit was used to extract genomic DNA from the cultured CD4+ T cells. Oncomine TCR Beta libraries from cultured CD4+ T cells were pooled with unique dual indexes and sequenced on an Illumina iSeq 100. From the authors' description of their analysis: Non-productive sequences were removed, and CDR3s that did not start with C, did not end with F or W, or were shorter than 7 amino acids were discarded. Antigen-specific clonotypes were identified with the MANAFEST web application by comparing peptide-stimulated wells with reference and other culture wells. For a clone to be called positive, the clone needed an FDR below 0.05, an odds ratio above 5, and a productive frequency above 0.1% in at least two of three replicate wells. Clonotypes that were significantly expanded in both SARS-CoV-2 spike wells and at least one common cold coronavirus spike condition were defined as cross-reactive. Similarity between CDR3 sequences was evaluated in R version 3.6.1 using Levenshtein distances (stringdist) and unrooted phylogenetic trees (ape). Starting from the raw public reads, TCRdb applied fastp trimming at Q25, assembled clones with MiXCR and retained in-frame beta chains. CDR3 protein sequences are deduplicated, and each keeps its most common genes and DNA. These V and J calls derive from TCRdb rather than the authors' analysis. For this sample there are approximately 6,100 distinct CDR3 sequences; approximately 35% appear just once. Jointly, the top ten make up roughly 34% of the sample.

This sample's treatment or condition label indicates: roughly 11-day PBMC culture with coronavirus spike peptide pools or control peptides (ViraFEST assay). CD4+ T cells from unexposed donors were collected before the COVID-19 pandemic (2011-2018). The ViraFEST assay was used in the study, in which antigen-specific T cells were expanded with peptide pools and expanded clonotypes were subsequently identified by TCR sequencing. Each well held about 1.8 million PBMCs cultured with roughly 10 ug/ml peptide pools in IMDM containing around 5% human AB serum and roughly 9.3 IU/ml IL-2. Half of the culture medium was replaced with fresh IL-2-containing medium on days 3 and 7. CD4+ T cells were isolated after roughly nine days of culture through negative selection using the EasySep CD4+ T cell isolation kit. Unexposed donor CD4+ T cells were tested for reactivity to SARS-CoV-2 S and N and four common cold coronavirus spike pools, as cell number allowed. Ficoll-Paque Plus gradient centrifugation was used to isolate PBMCs from whole blood, and the isolated PBMCs were then either used fresh or cryopreserved at -140C. Triplicate wells were generally used for each culture condition. Leukapheresis product for the unexposed donors was bought commercially.

What the research found in general, with its limitations: Among convalescent patients, a median around 83% of the SARS-CoV-2-reactive clones seen after vaccination appeared only after vaccination, which suggests priming specific to the vaccine. An increase in the median number of SARS-CoV-2-reactive clonotypes from approximately 21 after infection to roughly 38 after vaccination was observed, but the change was not found to be significant. Relatively few convalescent patients were included in the study, and early timepoints after natural infection were not analyzed. Of the vaccine-specific clones found in convalescent patients, nearly all (304 of 307) were mono-reactive for SARS-CoV-2 spike instead of being cross-reactive with common cold coronaviruses.

This clonotype was recorded a few times. Its antigen is unknown. No base quality values were provided; no much bigger clone lies one nucleotide off. The junction shows trimming of 8 bases on V and 0 bases on J, plus 14 bases between the germline ends. Including cysteine and phenylalanine, the CDR3 has 15 amino acids. CDR3 DNA is the only sequence kept; it has 45 bases, read in frame from the first base. The germline V gene provides CDR1 MDHEN and CDR2 SYDVKM. The sequence is built from TRBV28 and TRBJ1-5; the D gene identity is not certain. Sequenced input: CD4+ T cells from blood, cultured in vitro. The TCR originated in a human donor in good health. The nucleotide sequence is TGTGCCAGCGGATATCCGGGGTATAGCAATCAGCCCCAGCATTTT. This yields the protein CASGYPGYSNQPQHF. When the CDR3 is completed using the reference TRBV28 and TRBJ1-5 genes on either side, the full variable domain is DVKVTQSSRYLVKRTGEKVFLECVQDMDHENMFWYRQDPGLGLRLIYFSYDVKMKEKGDIPEGYSVSREKKERFSLILESASTNQTSMYLCASGYPGYSNQPQHFGDGTRLSIL.